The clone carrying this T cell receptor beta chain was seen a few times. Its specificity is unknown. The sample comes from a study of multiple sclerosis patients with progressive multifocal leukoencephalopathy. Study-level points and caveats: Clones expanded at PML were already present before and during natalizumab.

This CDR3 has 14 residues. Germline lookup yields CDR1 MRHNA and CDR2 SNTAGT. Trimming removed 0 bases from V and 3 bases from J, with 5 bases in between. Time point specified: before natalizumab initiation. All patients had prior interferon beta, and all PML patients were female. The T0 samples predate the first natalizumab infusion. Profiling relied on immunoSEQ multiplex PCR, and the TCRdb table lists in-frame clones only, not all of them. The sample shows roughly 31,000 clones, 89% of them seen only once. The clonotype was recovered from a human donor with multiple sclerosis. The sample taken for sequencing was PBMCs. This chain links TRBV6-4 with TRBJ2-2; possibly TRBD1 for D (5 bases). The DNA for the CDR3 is TGTGCCAGCAGTGACTCGACAGACACCGGGGAGCTGTTTTTT. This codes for CASSDSTDTGELFF.